This T cell receptor beta chain was captured in a study of human T cells and chemical hapten exposure (dated by TCRdb to 2020 to 2022). Regarding the study in general: For sensitization, 2% DPC in acetone was applied to an approximately 2 cm by approximately 2 cm area of upper inner arm skin. Weekly therapeutic DPC doses were additionally applied to the scalp of patients throughout the roughly 24-week study period. Patch testing on the upper back used Finn chambers containing 0.01% DPC, with scoring done after 6 days according to International Contact Dermatitis Research Group standards. Most of the patients in the cohort were female, and the cohort covered alopecia areata with under or over 50% scalp involvement, alopecia totalis and alopecia universalis. Libraries were pooled for sequencing, and per-sample TCR yields varied mainly because of small differences in library volumes within the pool. In alopecia patients, the study followed how the peripheral blood TCR repertoire changed in vivo over primary and secondary sensitization to diphenylcyclopropenone (DPC), a hapten. Patient blood was sampled pre-sensitization (week 0) and at 2, 6 and about 24 weeks after DPC sensitization. Some 29 alopecia patients gave blood for TCR sequencing at one to four time points (pre-sensitization, 2, 6 and 24 weeks).

Overall results and qualifications from the work: Patch test score was positively correlated with the number of PT1 expanded TCRs, with significance at thresholds 8, 16 and 32 but not at 4. After repeated subsampling, the strength of the expansion versus patch-test correlation and the threshold at which it became significant changed. No change with DPC sensitization was found in the number of TCRs above 1 in 1000 frequency, and no evidence of global repertoire structure alterations was found. Alopecia, a presumed autoimmune disease, was present in all patients, so the immune response of the patients might differ from that of healthy individuals. Expanded TCRs formed significantly more large CDR3 similarity clusters than pre-sensitization or healthy control sets, consistent with antigen-driven responses.

What this sample's time point label stands for: patch test 2, 6 weeks after DPC sensitization. The intended sense of this specimen's treatment or condition label: therapeutic diphenylcyclopropenone sensitization with weekly scalp DPC. At each patch-test visit, blood was drawn before the patch test was applied. Eligible patients were aged 18 to 70, diagnosed with alopecia, deemed suitable for DPC therapy, and excluded if pregnant. Total RNA was isolated from unfractionated whole blood collected in Tempus Blood RNA tubes. Library creation used RACE. Sequenced using a NextSeq 500. During library preparation, unique molecular identifiers were attached to individual cDNA molecules so that TCRs could be counted quantitatively and reproducibly. For every blood RNA sample, sequencing covered both the TCR alpha and TCR beta chains. Per the authors' processing: The median number of TCRs per sample was approximately 93,000, ranging from roughly 20,000 to 700,000. V, J and CDR3 annotation of the TCR reads was performed with the Decombinator software suite. For the PS versus PT1 abundance plots, all samples were subsampled to the same number of TCRs (28,000). Expanded TCRs were defined as absent before sensitization and observed at least eight times at the 2-week time point. TCRdb trimmed public reads at Q25 via fastp, called clones via MiXCR and kept in-frame beta chains. Each entry merges the rows of one CDR3 protein and shows their most common DNA and genes. For this entry, the V and J calls and clone size follow TCRdb and not the study's own pipeline. The sample yields over 40,000 distinct CDR3 sequences; around 3.2% were counted once. The ten largest clones add up to 6.7% of the sample.

This clonotype was observed many times. Its antigen is currently not known. Base qualities are not provided; no much larger clone lies one nucleotide away. The sample in question was whole blood, obtained in connection with sensitization to the hapten diphenylcyclopropenone (DPC). This receptor was taken from a man in his forties or fifties with alopecia areata. Some clones in this sample may be carry-over from other donors' samples.

The nucleotide sequence is given as TGTGCCAGCAGCCCTATACGGGGGCCTAATTCACCCCTCCACTTT. It is translated as CASSPIRGPNSPLHF. The chain is assembled from TRBV14 and TRBJ1-6; the D gene is perhaps TRBD1, on 6 matching bases. Trimming costs V 4 bases and J 6 bases, and their ends lie 13 bases apart. The CDR1 and CDR2 encoded by the germline V gene are SGHDN and FVKESK. Including cysteine and phenylalanine, the CDR3 has 15 amino acids. CDR3 DNA is the only sequence kept; it has 45 bases, read in frame from the first base.